The clone carrying this T cell receptor (beta chain) was counted a few times. Its specificity is not known. The CDR3 spans 15 residues. Trimming took 4 bases from V and 4 from J; bases not matched to a gene: 5. Germline V lookup: CDR1 ENHRY, CDR2 SYGVKD. The data were taken from a study of a mutant IDH1 vaccine in newly diagnosed glioma. Study as a whole: Radiotherapy alone preceded vaccination by 4-6 weeks; alternatively, vaccination started with temozolomide cycles.

Libraries were prepared by immunoSEQ multiplex PCR; TCRdb keeps only in-frame clonotypes and omits some of them. The data contain around 69,000 clones, around nine tenths of them singletons. Indicated time point: week 35, safety follow-up. A single vaccine dose contained 300 ug of mutant IDH1 20-mer peptide, and topical imiquimod was used with it. There were eight vaccinations for patients, given in weeks 1, 3, 5, 7, 11, 15, 19 and 23. This specimen consisted of PBMCs, obtained from a glioma patient whose treatment included an IDH1 peptide vaccine. The sequence derives from a man younger than 45 with glioma. J is TRBJ2-3 and V is TRBV10-3; 10 nucleotides agree with TRBD2. The CDR3 here is CAISGERGGADTQYF. In DNA, the CDR3 is TGTGCCATCAGTGGGGAGCGGGGGGGCGCAGATACGCAGTATTTT.